The 28 T cell receptor beta chains in this list originate from one sample, sequenced in a study of metastatic and nonmetastatic thyroid tumors. Not a single patient had been given any form of treatment at any point before undergoing thyroid surgery. From the PCR reads, TCRdb re-called clones with MiXCR. The table lists 25,000 to 30,000 clones, 20% to 30% of them singletons, with 6% in the top ten. Material: blood. The receptors derive from a female donor with papillary thyroid cancer or a benign thyroid nodule (not recorded which). Some clones in this sample may be carry-over from other donors' samples.

By share, this clone counts as medium-sized. The V call is TRBV28, the J call TRBJ1-3; a possible D gene is TRBD1 (5 bases). The CDR3 loop spans 12 amino acids. Trimming left V 8 bases short and J 2 bases short, with 7 bases between. Germline values: CDR1 MDHEN, CDR2 SYDVKM. The CDR3 here is CASWGAGNTIYF. The CDR3 DNA reads as TGTGCCAGCTGGGGGGCTGGAAACACCATATATTTT.

This clone has a count of ten or more. This chain connects TRBV20-1 to TRBJ2-3, with 7 positions matching TRBD1. The germline V gene encodes CDR1 DFQATT and CDR2 SNEGSKA (reference sequence). The CDR3 extends over 17 amino acids. The V gene end was trimmed by 6 bases and the J gene end by 1 base; junction bases not matched to a gene: 16. The CDR3: CSAHEGGGYSRTDTQYF. For the CDR3, the DNA is TGCAGTGCACATGAAGGGGGCGGGTATTCGCGCACAGATACGCAGTATTTT.

This clone turned up a few times. This rearrangement joins TRBV19 to TRBJ1-5; perhaps TRBD1 as D (5 bases). Per the germline V gene, CDR1 is LNHDA and CDR2 is SQIVND (reference sequence). Trimming removed 5 bases from V and 0 bases from J, with 11 bases in between. CDR3 length: 15 amino acids. Here the CDR3 reads CASSSTGLSNQPQHF. DNA of the CDR3: TGTGCCAGTAGTTCGACGGGGCTTAGCAATCAGCCCCAGCATTTT.

A few counts support this clone. V gene TRBV19 combines with J gene TRBJ2-5; weak D call: TRBD1 (5 bases). V was trimmed by 4 bases and J by 3 bases, leaving 9 bases between them. This CDR3 is 13 amino acids long. CDR1 is LNHDA and CDR2 is SQIVND in the germline V gene (reference sequence). DNA of the CDR3: TGTGCCAGTAGTAGGGCAGGGAAAGAGACCCAGTACTTC. This gives the protein CASSRAGKETQYF.

The CDR3 spells CASSEDGVESYEQYF. The CDR3 region has the DNA TGTGCCAGCAGTGAAGATGGTGTAGAATCCTACGAGCAGTACTTC. The chain is built from TRBV6-1 and TRBJ2-7; D gene unclear. The CDR3 is made up of 15 amino acids. The V and J ends lost 1 base and 1 base respectively, with 11 bases between them. Germline assignment: CDR1 MNHNS and CDR2 SASEGT.

A remark on this clone: The junction shows a germline mismatch at one end, possibly a read error. The chain couples TRBV4-2 to TRBJ2-3; possibly TRBD2 for D (6 bases). Per germline, CDR1 LGHNA and CDR2 YNFKEQ. The CDR3 spans 16 residues. The CDR3 loop reads CASSLRAGTGTDTRYF. The CDR3 nucleotides read TGTGCCAGCAGCCTGAGGGCCGGGACTGGCACAGATACGCGGTATTTT.

The CDR3 reads CASDTGGKTQYF. The DNA of the CDR3 is TGTGCCAGCGACACAGGGGGCAAGACCCAGTACTTC. The V and J genes are TRBV27 and TRBJ2-5; 9 bases align to TRBD1. This CDR3 has 12 residues. CDR1 is MNHEY and CDR2 is SMNVEV in the germline V gene (reference sequence). Germline trimming cut 8 bases from V and 6 bases from J; bases unmatched to any gene: 4.

By sample fraction, this clone is medium-sized. The chain has TRBV19 and TRBJ2-1; D may be TRBD2 (6 bases). This CDR3 has 14 residues. Trimming left V 6 bases short and J 6 bases short, with 15 bases between. The germline gives CDR1 LNHDA, CDR2 SQIVND (reference sequence). CDR3 region: CASRPIGGRNEQFF. The CDR3 region has the DNA TGTGCCAGTAGACCAATCGGGGGTCGCAATGAGCAGTTCTTC.

V gene TRBV11-2 combines with J gene TRBJ1-3; no firm D call. There are 14 residues in the CDR3. The V end lost 2 bases, the J end lost 1 base, and 6 bases lay between the germline ends. The germline CDR1 and CDR2 sequences are SGHAT and FQNNGV. This chain's CDR3 is CASSLRLSGNTIYF. Here the CDR3 DNA reads TGTGCCAGCAGCTTACGGTTGTCTGGAAACACCATATATTTT.

This clone has at least ten counts. The chain is built from TRBV7-9 and TRBJ1-1; TRBD1 agrees at 7 bases. CDR1 and CDR2 (germline): SEHNR, FQNEAQ (reference sequence). This CDR3 comprises 14 residues. V was pared by 6 bases and J by 1 base, with 5 bases of the junction left unmatched. For the CDR3, the DNA is TGTGCCAGCAGTCTAGGGGGCTCGAACACTGAAGCTTTCTTT. Translated: CASSLGGSNTEAFF.

In its sample, this clone was seen a few times. Sequence at one end of the junction differs from germline and may be a read error. The V call is TRBV28, the J call TRBJ1-4, with a tentative D call TRBD1 (5 bases). CDR3 size: 17 residues. The germline gives CDR1 MDHEN, CDR2 SYDVKM. Here the CDR3 reads CASSFGYGVTDLEKLSF. The CDR3 DNA follows: TGTGCCAGCAGTTTCGGGTATGGTGTGACAGATCTTGAAAAACTGTCTTTT. Full variable domain (outside the CDR3, taken from reference TRBV28 and TRBJ1-4): DVKVTQSSRYLVKRTGEKVFLECVQDMDHENMFWYRQDPGLGLRLIYFSYDVKMKEKGDIPEGYSVSREKKERFSLILESASTNQTSMYLCASSFGYGVTDLEKLSFGSGTQLSVL.

CDR3 sequence (DNA): TGTGCCAGCAGTGAGGGCGGGGGACGCCAAGAGACCCAGTACTTC. This codes for CASSEGGGRQETQYF. The chain combines TRBV2 with TRBJ2-5; 7 nucleotides line up with TRBD2. After removal of 3 bases from V and 1 base from J, the junction contained 5 bases not matched to a gene. The CDR3 has 15 residues. The germline gives CDR1 SNHLY, CDR2 FYNNEI.

This chain links TRBV5-6 with TRBJ1-2, with 7 nucleotides matching TRBD1. V shed 4 bases and J 4 bases; nucleotides not matched to a gene: 10. In germline, CDR1 is SGHDT, CDR2 YYEEEE. The CDR3 consists of 15 residues. CDR3 DNA sequence: TGTGCCAGCAGCCCCGGGACAGCGAGAAGCTATGGCTACACCTTC. Translation: CASSPGTARSYGYTF.

The chain is built from TRBV4-1 and TRBJ1-1, with TRBD1 as a possible D gene (6 bases). CDR1 is MGHRA and CDR2 is YSYEKL in the germline V gene. V lost 3 bases and J 1 base, leaving 24 bases between the germline ends. The CDR3 spans 19 residues. CDR3 residues: CASSQHSSGTNQRNTEAFF. CDR3 nucleotide sequence: TGCGCCAGCAGCCAGCACTCCTCCGGGACAAACCAGAGGAACACTGAAGCTTTCTTT.

This clone came up many times. The chain couples TRBV7-9 to TRBJ2-2, with D possibly being TRBD1 (5 bases). The V gene lost 3 bases and the J gene lost 6 bases, with 8 bases spanning the gap. Germline CDR1 and CDR2: SEHNR and FQNEAQ (reference sequence). The CDR3 has 13 residues. CDR3 in amino acids: CASSFRQPGELFF. DNA of the CDR3: TGTGCCAGCAGCTTCAGACAGCCCGGGGAGCTGTTTTTT.

In its sample, this clone was seen a few times. This chain uses TRBV12-3 or TRBV12-4 with TRBJ2-7, with 7 bases identical to TRBD1. V lost 3 bases and J lost 6; bases outside the gene matches: 14. This CDR3 has 16 amino acids. The CDR3 reads CASSFRLGQKPTEQYF. DNA of the CDR3: TGTGCCAGCAGTTTTCGCCTGGGACAGAAACCGACCGAGCAGTACTTC.

This clone was seen a handful of times. The rearrangement links TRBV6-1 to TRBJ1-6, with D possibly TRBD1 on 6 matching bases. There are 14 residues in the CDR3. Trimming left V 4 bases short and J 7 bases short, with 11 bases between. CDR1 and CDR2 from the germline V gene are MNHNS and SASEGT. CDR3 DNA: TGTGCCAGCAGTGCCCAGGGGCGGAATTCACCCCTCCACTTT. Translating it yields CASSAQGRNSPLHF.

In its sample, this clone was seen a few times. The rearrangement links TRBV19 to TRBJ2-3; 9 positions match TRBD2. The CDR3 covers 15 residues. In germline, CDR1 is LNHDA, CDR2 SQIVND (reference sequence). Trimming removed 5 bases from V and 1 base from J; junction bases left unmatched: 4. DNA of the CDR3: TGTGCCAGTAGTCTCTTAGCGGGGGGCACAGATACGCAGTATTTT. Translating gives CASSLLAGGTDTQYF.

In its sample, this clone was seen many times. This chain joins TRBV4-2 and TRBJ2-1; 9 bases fit TRBD2. Germline V CDR1 and CDR2: LGHNA, YNFKEQ. V dropped 1 base and J dropped 7; count of bases not matched to a gene: 8. CDR3 length: 16 residues. The DNA of the CDR3 is TGTGCCAGCAGCCAAGCCGTGCGGGAGGGCCTAAATGAGCAGTTCTTC. This codes for CASSQAVREGLNEQFF.

The genes are TRBV5-6 and TRBJ1-2; D unresolved. Germline V CDR1 and CDR2: SGHDT, YYEEEE. The CDR3 sequence is 16 residues long. The V and J ends lost 1 base and 3 bases respectively, with 16 bases between them. In DNA, the CDR3 is TGTGCCAGCAGCTTGAGACGGAATATCCTGTACTATGGCTACACCTTC. Its protein product is CASSLRRNILYYGYTF.

This clone is medium-sized by share. This chain joins TRBV6-1 and TRBJ1-2; possibly TRBD1 for D (6 bases). Trimming took 4 bases from V and 4 from J, leaving 13 bases between them. Germline values: CDR1 MNHNS, CDR2 SASEGT. The CDR3 loop spans 14 amino acids. CDR3 protein: CASSVGGAAYGYTF. CDR3 bases: TGTGCCAGCAGTGTAGGGGGGGCTGCCTATGGCTACACCTTC.

Regarding this clone: Sequence at one end of the junction differs from germline and may be a read error. The chain joins TRBV11-2 to TRBJ2-1; the match to TRBD2 covers 15 bases. Germline loops: CDR1 SGHAT, CDR2 FQNNGV. The CDR3 covers 18 residues. The CDR3 loop reads CASSLEGTSGRFYNEQFF. The CDR3 DNA reads as TGTGCCAGCAGCCTAGAGGGGACTAGCGGGAGGTTCTACAATGAGCAGTTCTTC.

V usage is TRBV4-2 and J usage is TRBJ2-7; D may be TRBD1 or TRBD2 (5 bases each). CDR3 length: 14 amino acids. V was clipped by 0 bases and J by 4 bases, with 10 bases between them. Germline V CDR1 and CDR2: LGHNA, YNFKEQ. The CDR3 region has the DNA TGTGCCAGCAGCCAAGAAGATGGGGGATACGAGCAGTACTTC. It specifies CASSQEDGGYEQYF.

In its sample, this clone is medium-sized. The chain combines TRBV5-1 with TRBJ2-1; tentative D call: TRBD1 (5 bases). Trimming left V 4 bases short and J 0 bases short, with 11 bases between. This CDR3 region has 15 residues. Germline V CDR1 and CDR2: SGHRS, YFSETQ. The CDR3 here is CASSPDSYSYNEQFF. The CDR3 DNA is TGCGCCAGCAGCCCTGACAGTTACTCCTACAATGAGCAGTTCTTC.

The rearrangement uses TRBV20-1 and TRBJ2-2; the D is unclear. The CDR3 spans 14 residues. V lost 1 base and J lost 1, with 7 bases in between. Per germline, CDR1 DFQATT and CDR2 SNEGSKA (reference sequence). The CDR3 spells CSARGQLNTGELFF. The CDR3 region has the DNA TGCAGTGCTAGAGGGCAACTGAACACCGGGGAGCTGTTTTTT.

The table lists this clone with many counts. The chain couples TRBV6-4 to TRBJ2-2; 9 positions match TRBD1. The CDR3 runs to 14 residues. V dropped 5 bases and J dropped 3; count of bases not matched to a gene: 1. Germline CDR1 is MRHNA and CDR2 is SNTAGT. DNA for the CDR3: TGTGCCAGCAGTCGGACAGGGGACACCGGGGAGCTGTTTTTT. Residues: CASSRTGDTGELFF.

In its sample, this clone was seen a few times. This sequence may be a read error, since a much larger clone differs from it by one base. The same CDR3 arises from other DNA sequences in this sample as well. The CDR3 loop reads CASKLTVNTEAFF. For the CDR3, the DNA is TGTGCCAGCAAATTGACAGTAAACACTGAAGCCTTCTTC. The chain combines TRBV6-1 with TRBJ1-1; perhaps TRBD1 as D (5 bases). The germline V gene encodes CDR1 MNHNS and CDR2 SASEGT. This CDR3 has 13 amino acids.

The chain joins TRBV11-1 to TRBJ1-1; possibly TRBD1 for D (6 bases). V was cut by 5 bases and J by 0 bases, with 16 bases left in between. Germline lookup yields CDR1 SGHAT and CDR2 FQDESV (reference sequence). The CDR3 loop spans 16 amino acids. The CDR3 DNA is TGTGCCAGCAGCCTGGGGACATTAAACATGAACACTGAAGCTTTCTTT. Amino acid sequence: CASSLGTLNMNTEAFF.